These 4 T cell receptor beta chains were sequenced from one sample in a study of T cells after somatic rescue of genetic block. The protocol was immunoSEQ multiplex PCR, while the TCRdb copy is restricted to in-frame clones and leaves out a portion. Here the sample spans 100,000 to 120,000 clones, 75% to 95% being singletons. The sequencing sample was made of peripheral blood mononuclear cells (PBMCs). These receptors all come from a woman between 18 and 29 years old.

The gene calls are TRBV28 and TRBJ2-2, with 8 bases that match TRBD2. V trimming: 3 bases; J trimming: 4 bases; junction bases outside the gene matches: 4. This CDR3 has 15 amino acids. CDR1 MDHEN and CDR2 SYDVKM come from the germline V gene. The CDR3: CASSFRGGFTGELFF. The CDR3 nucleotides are TGTGCCAGCAGTTTCCGGGGGGGCTTCACCGGGGAGCTGTTTTTT.

The CDR3 reads CASSQADRGNSPLHF. The CDR3 nucleotides are TGTGCCAGCAGCCAAGCGGACAGGGGCAACTCACCCCTCCACTTT. The gene calls are TRBV4-2 and TRBJ1-6, with 9 bases matching TRBD1. V dropped 1 base and J dropped 10; count of bases not matched to a gene: 5. The CDR3 has 15 amino acids. The V gene's germline CDR1 is LGHNA and CDR2 YNFKEQ.

CDR3 in amino acids: CASSLATGLINSPLHF. Here the CDR3 DNA reads TGTGCCAGCAGCTTAGCAACGGGGCTTATTAATTCACCCCTCCACTTT. The chain uses TRBV11-3 and TRBJ1-6; TRBD1 might be the D (5 bases). The germline V gene encodes CDR1 SGHNT and CDR2 YENEEA. Trimming cost V 1 base and J 6 bases, with 13 bases left between them. The CDR3 consists of 16 residues.

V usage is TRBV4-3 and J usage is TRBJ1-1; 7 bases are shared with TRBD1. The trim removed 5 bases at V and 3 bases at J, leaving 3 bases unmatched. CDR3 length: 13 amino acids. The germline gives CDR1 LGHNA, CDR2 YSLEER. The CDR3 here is CASSDREHTEAFF. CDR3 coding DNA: TGCGCCAGCAGCGACAGGGAGCACACTGAAGCTTTCTTT.